The sequence of this TCR beta chain was determined in a study of T cells after posttransplantation cyclophosphamide. Points from the study as a whole: Later blood repertoires were often dominated by clones from the donor CD8+ memory compartment.

Per germline, CDR1 MNHNS and CDR2 SASEGT. V was pared by 9 bases and J by 2 bases, with 7 bases of the junction left unmatched. The CDR3 extends over 14 amino acids. Treatment was busulfan-fludarabine conditioning, a marrow graft, and cyclophosphamide on days +3 and +4. Clones were sequenced by immunoSEQ multiplex PCR, and TCRdb holds only the in-frame ones, with some missing. The table lists tens of thousands of clones, around 85% of them singletons. Details on this clone: Its antigen is currently unknown.

Here the sequenced sample was PBMCs, taken after allogeneic stem cell transplant with posttransplant cyclophosphamide. The chain uses TRBV6-1 and TRBJ2-7; 10 positions agree with TRBD1. The receptor's source is a female patient between 30 and 40 years old who received an allogeneic stem cell transplant from an unrelated donor, was CMV-positive, and had no GVHD. Some T cells may be provided by the graft donor. The CDR3 protein is CARAGDRGPYEQYF. CDR3 nucleotides: TGTGCCAGGGCGGGGGACAGGGGTCCCTACGAGCAGTACTTC.